This T cell receptor (beta chain) stems from a study of Graves' ophthalmopathy and Graves' hyperthyroidism. As for the study in general: Ahead of any treatment, peripheral blood was obtained at the initial diagnosis.

Beta-chain TCR CDR3 regions were amplified from RNA transcripts. The first round was an RT-PCR with HTBI primers, and the second round was a multiplex PCR. TCRdb fed the multiplex PCR reads into MiXCR, producing one record per CDR3 protein. In the table there are around 660,000 distinct CDR3 sequences, under 50% of which are singletons. Diagnostic conclusions were grounded in clinical symptoms, serum thyroxine, TRAb, thyroid ultrasound and orbital computed tomography. Findings of the study overall: Built on 13 signatures, a model told ophthalmopathy apart from stable hyperthyroidism with approximately 88% sensitivity and less than 82% specificity. The blood repertoire also included most expanded thyroid clonotypes above 0.001 frequency.

Points on this clonotype: The antigen is unknown.

Germline V gene sequence: CDR1 DFQATT, CDR2 SNEGSKA (reference sequence). CDR3 length: 14 residues. V lost 0 bases to trimming and J lost 9 bases, with 17 bases between them. Source material: peripheral blood. The chain recombines TRBV20-1 with TRBJ2-5; D call uncertain. The TCR was taken from an adult man with Graves' ophthalmopathy. The CDR3 spells CSARDLTGTKPQYF. CDR3 DNA: TGCAGTGCTAGAGATCTTACGGGTACGAAGCCCCAGTACTTC.